The sequence of this T cell receptor beta chain was determined in a study of T-cell reconstitution after alpha-beta-depleted transplantation in children. This CDR3 region has 12 residues. V shed 6 bases and J shed 4 bases, with 13 bases lying between them. CDR1 DFQATT and CDR2 SNEGSKA come from the germline V gene (reference sequence). The authors prepared the TCRbeta library with unique molecular identifiers. TCRdb redid the calling of the PCR reads with MiXCR, one entry per CDR3 protein. This sample carries about 260,000 distinct CDR3 sequences, 6.5% to 10% of them seen once, and the ten largest clones take roughly 6%. In this sample, this clonotype turned up many times.

The V call is TRBV20-1, the J call TRBJ2-7; D possibly matches TRBD1 or TRBD2 (5 bases each). This receptor was obtained from a male patient younger than 18 who had a stem cell transplant for acute lymphoblastic leukemia, so the T cells may come from the graft donor. This specimen was PBMCs, mostly from graft donor cells, taken 180 days after TCRalphabeta/CD19-depleted stem cell transplant. The CDR3 bases are TGCAGTGCGAGGGACCGACGTTACGAGCAGTACTTC. Protein sequence: CSARDRRYEQYF.